This passage covers 30 T cell receptor beta chains from one sample sequenced in a study of blood T cell repertoires in COVID-19. Assay: immunoSEQ multiplex PCR; the TCRdb copy retains only in-frame clones and omits some. This table has 300,000 to 350,000 clones, roughly 90% appearing once. Material for sequencing was PBMCs or T cells enriched from blood (not recorded which). Every receptor here comes from a woman between 18 and 29 years old with acute COVID-19.

This clone has a handful of counts. This chain uses TRBV9 with TRBJ2-2; D is ambiguous. CDR1 and CDR2 from the germline V gene are SGDLS and YYNGEE. This CDR3 is built from 13 residues. Deletions cut 1 base from V and 5 bases from J, with 6 bases between. CDR3 sequence: CASSVLRTGELFF. The CDR3 coding sequence is TGTGCCAGCAGCGTACTCCGGACCGGGGAGCTGTTTTTT. Filled out from reference TRBV9 and TRBJ2-2, the complete variable domain reads DSGVTQTPKHLITATGQRVTLRCSPRSGDLSVYWYQQSLDQGLQFLIQYYNGEERAKGNILERFSAQQFPDLHSELNLSSLELGDSALYFCASSVLRTGELFFGEGSRLTVL.

This sequence joins TRBV28 and TRBJ1-1; tentatively, D is TRBD1 (5 bases). Germline V gives CDR1 MDHEN, CDR2 SYDVKM. The CDR3 sequence is 12 residues long. Trimming removed 3 bases from V and 6 bases from J, with 8 bases in between. The CDR3 is CASSFGRAEAFF. The CDR3 DNA sequence: TGTGCCAGCAGTTTCGGCAGGGCTGAAGCTTTCTTT.

This chain connects TRBV19 to TRBJ2-2; D remains unclear. Trimming left V 8 bases short and J 2 bases short, with 9 bases between. Germline V gene lookup returns CDR1 LNHDA and CDR2 SQIVND (reference sequence). This CDR3 is 13 amino acids long. The chain's CDR3 is CASRLSNTGELFF. The CDR3 DNA follows: TGTGCCAGTCGACTGTCCAACACCGGGGAGCTGTTTTTT.

This rearrangement joins TRBV19 to TRBJ2-5, with a possible D match to TRBD1 (6 bases). The CDR3 covers 13 residues. Germline CDR1 LNHDA, CDR2 SQIVND (reference sequence). Trimming removed 10 bases at V and 5 bases at J, with 17 bases between. The DNA of the CDR3 is TGTGCCACAGGGGACCACGGTGGGGAGACCCAGTACTTC. It yields the protein CATGDHGGETQYF.

The chain recombines TRBV2 with TRBJ2-1; a possible D gene is TRBD1 (6 bases). V lost 2 bases and J lost 8, with 13 bases in between. The CDR3 length is 14 residues. Germline V CDR1 and CDR2: SNHLY, FYNNEI. In DNA, the CDR3 is TGTGCCAGCAGTGAAACTTTCAGGGGCGATGAGCAGTTCTTC. Translating it yields CASSETFRGDEQFF.

In the case of this clone: Compared with germline, one end of the junction differs, possibly owing to a read error. This rearrangement joins TRBV24-1 to TRBJ2-5, with D uncertain. This CDR3 region has 13 residues. Germline V gene data show CDR1 as KGHDR and CDR2 as SFDVKD. The CDR3 here is CASSDPRQETQYF. In nucleotides, the CDR3 is TGTGCCTCCAGTGACCCGCGTCAAGAGACCCAGTACTTC.

The chain recombines TRBV27 with TRBJ1-4; no clear D gene. The V gene's germline CDR1 is MNHEY and CDR2 SMNVEV (reference sequence). The CDR3 sequence is 14 residues long. The ends were cut back, 0 bases at V and 5 bases at J, with 7 bases in the middle. CDR3 amino acids: CASSLSPLNEKLFF. CDR3 in DNA: TGTGCCAGCAGTTTATCCCCTCTAAATGAAAAACTGTTTTTT.

The chain is built from TRBV19 and TRBJ1-1, with D unclear. This CDR3 is 13 amino acids long. Trimming shortened V by 4 bases and J by 3 bases, and 9 bases separated the two germline ends. CDR1 is LNHDA, CDR2 SQIVND, per germline (reference sequence). In nucleotides, the CDR3 is TGTGCCAGTAGTAACCACTTGGACACTGAAGCTTTCTTT. Translating gives CASSNHLDTEAFF.

A note on this clone: A read error may produce the germline difference seen at one junction end. V and J are TRBV15 and TRBJ2-3, with D perhaps matching TRBD2 (6 bases). Germline CDR1 is LNHNV and CDR2 is YYDKDF (reference sequence). The CDR3 totals 12 residues. This chain's CDR3 is CATSRERAGRNF. CDR3 coding DNA: TGTGCCACCAGCAGAGAAAGGGCAGGGAGGAATTTT. The complete variable domain, with remaining parts taken from reference TRBV15 and TRBJ2-3, reads DAMVIQNPRYQVTQFGKPVTLSCSQTLNHNVMYWYQQKSSQAPKLLFHYYDKDFNNEADTPDNFQSRRPNTSFCFLDIRSPGLGDTAMYLCATSRERAGRNFGPGTRLTVL.

This sequence joins TRBV10-3 and TRBJ2-3; 14 bases are a match to TRBD2. The V gene's germline CDR1 is ENHRY and CDR2 SYGVKD. The trim removed 4 bases at V and 0 bases at J, leaving 3 bases unmatched. The CDR3 sequence is 17 residues long. This CDR3 is CAISGRTSGRSTDTQYF. CDR3 DNA sequence: TGTGCCATCAGTGGTCGGACTAGCGGGAGGAGCACAGATACGCAGTATTTT.

V is TRBV11-2 and J is TRBJ1-2, with TRBD1 matching 7 bases. This CDR3 has 14 amino acids. J lost 5 bases, V lost 5 bases, and 8 bases had no gene match. Germline V gives CDR1 SGHAT, CDR2 FQNNGV. This CDR3 is CASSHDRAIYGYTF. The CDR3, as DNA: TGTGCCAGCAGCCACGACAGGGCCATTTATGGCTACACCTTC.

The chain carries TRBV10-3 and TRBJ2-2, with 9 bases aligning to TRBD1. The CDR3 runs to 13 residues. Germline V gene sequence: CDR1 ENHRY, CDR2 SYGVKD. Germline trimming cut 8 bases from V and 4 bases from J; bases unmatched to any gene: 2. CDR3 DNA: TGTGCCATCGGACAGGGGATCACCGGGGAGCTGTTTTTT. It specifies CAIGQGITGELFF.

The V and J genes are TRBV7-9 and TRBJ1-2, with 8 bases that match TRBD1. The CDR3 is 15 amino acids. Germline V lookup: CDR1 SEHNR, CDR2 FQNEAQ (reference sequence). V was pared by 4 bases and J by 6 bases, with 10 bases of the junction left unmatched. DNA for the CDR3: TGTGCCAGCAGCTCTGGGACAGGTAGATTTAATGGCTACACCTTC. The encoded protein is CASSSGTGRFNGYTF.

The rearrangement uses TRBV2 and TRBJ2-1; D possibly corresponds to TRBD1 (6 bases). V dropped 6 bases and J dropped 6 bases, with 18 bases sitting between them. The germline gives CDR1 SNHLY, CDR2 FYNNEI. The CDR3 spans 15 residues. The CDR3 reads CASSRAQTGVNEQFF. DNA for the CDR3: TGTGCCAGCAGCCGGGCCCAGACAGGTGTCAATGAGCAGTTCTTC.

This chain connects TRBV27 to TRBJ2-7; no definite D call. Trimming took 6 bases from V and 7 from J, leaving 16 bases between them. This CDR3 region has 13 residues. In germline, CDR1 is MNHEY, CDR2 SMNVEV (reference sequence). The CDR3 here is CASSRSSIWEQYF. The CDR3 DNA follows: TGTGCCAGCAGCAGAAGTTCGATTTGGGAGCAGTACTTC.

The chain links TRBV19 to TRBJ2-7; a weak D match, TRBD2 (6 bases). Trimming took off 5 bases at V and 6 bases at J, with 20 bases between the two ends. The CDR3 loop spans 15 amino acids. CDR1 and CDR2 (germline): LNHDA, SQIVND (reference sequence). The CDR3 region has the DNA TGTGCCAGTAGTCAGGCGGGGCTCGGGAGTACCGAGCAGTACTTC. Protein: CASSQAGLGSTEQYF. The full variable domain, rest sourced from reference TRBV19 and TRBJ2-7, is DGGITQSPKYLFRKEGQNVTLSCEQNLNHDAMYWYRQDPGQGLRLIYYSQIVNDFQKGDIAEGYSVSREKKESFPLTVTSAQKNPTAFYLCASSQAGLGSTEQYFGPGTRLTVT.

This chain connects TRBV18 to TRBJ2-5; a possible D gene is TRBD2 (6 bases). There are 15 residues in the CDR3. Per the germline V gene, CDR1 is KGHSH and CDR2 is LQKENI. V gave up 5 bases and J gave up 0 bases, with 13 bases separating them. This CDR3 reads CASSSVGGDQETQYF. Here the CDR3 DNA reads TGTGCCAGCTCATCCGTCGGGGGAGACCAAGAGACCCAGTACTTC. The variable domain in full, with the rest retrieved from reference TRBV18 and TRBJ2-5, is NAGVMQNPRHLVRRRGQEARLRCSPMKGHSHVYWYRQLPEEGLKFMVYLQKENIIDESGMPKERFSAEFPKEGPSILRIQQVVRGDSAAYFCASSSVGGDQETQYFGPGTRLLVL.

The chain combines TRBV27 with TRBJ2-3; 9 nucleotides align to TRBD1. The CDR3 runs to 15 residues. The V and J ends lost 5 bases and 3 bases, in that order; junction bases with no gene match: 6. Germline values: CDR1 MNHEY, CDR2 SMNVEV (reference sequence). The CDR3 is CASSTRDRETDTQYF. In DNA, the CDR3 is TGTGCCAGCAGTACCCGGGACAGGGAAACAGATACGCAGTATTTT.

This chain links TRBV12-3 or TRBV12-4 with TRBJ1-2; 7 positions match TRBD1. The CDR3 length is 13 residues. V dropped 5 bases and J dropped 4; count of bases not matched to a gene: 4. The CDR3: CASSTGTAYGYTF. The CDR3 nucleotides read TGTGCCAGCAGTACCGGGACAGCCTATGGCTACACCTTC.

The V call is TRBV29-1, the J call TRBJ2-7; tentative D call: TRBD2 (7 bases). CDR1 is SQVTM and CDR2 is ANQGSEA in the germline V gene. The CDR3 loop spans 12 amino acids. Trimming pared 3 bases from V and 5 bases from J, leaving 11 bases between. The CDR3 loop reads CSVERGGHEQYF. The CDR3 nucleotides read TGCAGCGTTGAGAGGGGGGGGCACGAGCAGTACTTC.

This chain uses TRBV9 with TRBJ2-7; D is undetermined. Per germline, CDR1 SGDLS and CDR2 YYNGEE. There are 14 residues in the CDR3. V was shortened by 0 bases and J by 6 bases, with 13 bases between the two germline ends. The CDR3 loop is CASSVGLVYPEQYF. As DNA, the CDR3 is TGTGCCAGCAGCGTAGGCCTAGTCTACCCCGAGCAGTACTTC. The variable domain in full, with the rest retrieved from reference TRBV9 and TRBJ2-7, is DSGVTQTPKHLITATGQRVTLRCSPRSGDLSVYWYQQSLDQGLQFLIQYYNGEERAKGNILERFSAQQFPDLHSELNLSSLELGDSALYFCASSVGLVYPEQYFGPGTRLTVT.

The chain uses TRBV4-1 and TRBJ2-7; 8 bases line up with TRBD1. Germline V gene data show CDR1 as MGHRA and CDR2 as YSYEKL. With 0 bases clipped from V and 7 bases from J, the junction kept 14 bases outside the gene matches. This CDR3 contains 17 residues. The chain's CDR3 is CASSQDIGTGKWGEQYF. As DNA, the CDR3 is TGCGCCAGCAGCCAAGATATTGGGACAGGCAAATGGGGGGAGCAGTACTTC.

Only a few counts were recorded for this clone. The chain recombines TRBV7-8 with TRBJ2-5, with D perhaps matching TRBD2 (6 bases). Germline CDR1 and CDR2: SGHVS and FQNEAQ. Between the trimmed V and J ends, which lost 5 bases and 4 bases, there was a span of 17 bases. This CDR3 region has 15 residues. The CDR3 sequence: CASSRGDLAPETQYF. The CDR3 DNA reads as TGTGCCAGCAGCCGAGGGGACTTAGCCCCAGAGACCCAGTACTTC.

The chain joins TRBV28 to TRBJ2-1, with 11 bases lining up with TRBD2. The CDR3 has 16 amino acids. The J segment lost 3 bases and the V segment lost 4 bases, leaving 5 bases of the junction unmatched. Germline V lookup: CDR1 MDHEN, CDR2 SYDVKM. CDR3 in amino acids: CASSSGTSGNYNEQFF. The CDR3 nucleotides read TGTGCCAGCAGTTCCGGGACTAGCGGAAACTACAATGAGCAGTTCTTC.

A few counts support this clone. The gene calls are TRBV19 and TRBJ2-1; 15 bases match TRBD2. CDR3 length: 18 residues. The germline CDR1 and CDR2 sequences are LNHDA and SQIVND (reference sequence). V trimming: 4 bases; J trimming: 0 bases; junction bases outside the gene matches: 4. For the CDR3, the DNA is TGTGCCAGTAGTAAGGGACTAGCGGGGGGCAGCTCCTACAATGAGCAGTTCTTC. Translating it yields CASSKGLAGGSSYNEQFF.

The chain employs TRBV6-5 and TRBJ2-5; a possible D gene is TRBD1 (5 bases). The ends were cut back, 0 bases at V and 5 bases at J, with 13 bases in the middle. This CDR3 is built from 15 residues. Germline CDR1 reads MNHEY; CDR2 reads SVGAGI. The CDR3 region is CASSYSAQGVETQYF. The DNA for the CDR3 is TGTGCCAGCAGTTACTCGGCGCAGGGTGTGGAGACCCAGTACTTC.

The chain couples TRBV3-1 (or the pseudogene TRBV3-2) to TRBJ2-1; TRBD2 aligns across 9 bases. With 1 base clipped from V and 9 bases from J, the junction kept 7 bases outside the gene matches. Per the germline V gene, CDR1 is LGHDT and CDR2 is YNNKEL (reference sequence). The CDR3 length is 15 residues. Written as DNA, the CDR3 is TGTGCCAGCAGCCAAGGTTCTAGCGGGAAGACTGAGCAGTTCTTC. Amino acid sequence: CASSQGSSGKTEQFF.

V usage is TRBV27 and J usage is TRBJ2-1; D is perhaps TRBD2 (5 bases). The germline V and J ends were trimmed by 1 base and 8 bases, with 18 bases remaining between them. The CDR3 has 16 residues. Germline CDR1 reads MNHEY; CDR2 reads SMNVEV (reference sequence). CDR3 loop: CASSLLEAYAMDEQFF. CDR3 nucleotide sequence: TGTGCCAGCAGTTTATTGGAGGCTTATGCGATGGATGAGCAGTTCTTC.

The rearrangement joins TRBV6-5 to TRBJ1-5; 9 bases map to TRBD1. Germline CDR1 MNHEY, CDR2 SVGAGI. Unmatched junction bases numbered 8, after V lost 6 bases and J lost 5 bases. CDR3 size: 15 residues. The CDR3 sequence is CASSRQGVHDQPQHF. CDR3 nucleotide sequence: TGTGCCAGCAGCCGACAGGGGGTCCACGATCAGCCCCAGCATTTT.

This sequence joins TRBV28 and TRBJ2-5, with D tentatively TRBD1 (5 bases). From germline, CDR1 is MDHEN and CDR2 SYDVKM. V shed 3 bases and J shed 6 bases, with 14 bases lying between them. The CDR3 covers 14 residues. This CDR3 is CASSLQGAGKTQYF. In DNA, the CDR3 is TGTGCCAGCAGTTTGCAAGGGGCTGGGAAGACCCAGTACTTC.